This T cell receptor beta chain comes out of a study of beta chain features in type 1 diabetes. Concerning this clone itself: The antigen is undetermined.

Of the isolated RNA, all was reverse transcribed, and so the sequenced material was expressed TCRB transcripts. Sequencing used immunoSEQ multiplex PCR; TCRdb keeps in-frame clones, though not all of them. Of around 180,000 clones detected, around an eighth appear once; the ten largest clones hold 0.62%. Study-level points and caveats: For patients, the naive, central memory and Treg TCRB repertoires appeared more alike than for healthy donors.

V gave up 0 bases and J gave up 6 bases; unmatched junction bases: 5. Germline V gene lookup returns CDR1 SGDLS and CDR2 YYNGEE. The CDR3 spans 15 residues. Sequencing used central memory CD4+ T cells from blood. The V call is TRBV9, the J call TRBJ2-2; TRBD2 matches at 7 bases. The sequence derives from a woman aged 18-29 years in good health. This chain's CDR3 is CASSVVIAGAGELFF. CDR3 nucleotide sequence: TGTGCCAGCAGCGTAGTCATAGCGGGTGCCGGGGAGCTGTTTTTT.